Below are 22 T cell receptor beta chains sequenced from a single sample in a study of blood T cell repertoires in COVID-19. TCRdb's table, derived via immunoSEQ multiplex PCR, lists solely in-frame clones and lacks some. The table has some 200,000 clones, under 90% seen once; the top ten hold approximately 5.1%. Material for sequencing was peripheral blood. The receptors stem from an older woman who had recovered from COVID-19.

The J gene is TRBJ1-1, the V gene TRBV19, with 9 bases fitting TRBD1. Germline trimming cut 9 bases from V and 11 bases from J; bases unmatched to any gene: 7. Germline V lookup: CDR1 LNHDA, CDR2 SQIVND (reference sequence). The CDR3 runs 11 residues. As DNA, the CDR3 is TGTGCCAGCGGGGGGGACAGGGTGGCTTTCTTT. Its protein is CASGGDRVAFF.

The chain joins TRBV3-1 (or the pseudogene TRBV3-2) to TRBJ1-1, with D hard to call. This CDR3 spans 15 amino acids. The germline V gene has CDR1 LGHDT and CDR2 YNNKEL (reference sequence). Trimming removed 3 bases at V and 1 base at J, with 12 bases between. CDR3 coding DNA: TGTGCCAGCAGCCAGATGGCTTCGGGGAACACTGAAGCTTTCTTT. Translation gives CASSQMASGNTEAFF.

The chain is built from TRBV2 and TRBJ2-1; weak D call: TRBD2 (6 bases). The CDR3 has 15 residues. The germline gives CDR1 SNHLY, CDR2 FYNNEI. V was cut by 1 base and J by 1 base, with 8 bases left in between. The CDR3 reads CASSEGLVSYNEQFF. CDR3 bases: TGTGCCAGCAGTGAAGGACTAGTTTCCTACAATGAGCAGTTCTTC.

In its sample, this clone was seen a few times. J is TRBJ1-5 and V is TRBV10-2; unclear D gene. The CDR3 spans 14 residues. Germline loops: CDR1 WSHSY, CDR2 SAAADI. Deletions cut 10 bases from V and 2 bases from J, with 15 bases between. CDR3 protein: CATQYGVGNQPQHF. CDR3 bases: TGCGCCACCCAGTACGGGGTAGGCAATCAGCCCCAGCATTTT.

The chain carries TRBV5-1 and TRBJ1-1; D might be TRBD1 (5 bases). Per the germline V gene, CDR1 is SGHRS and CDR2 is YFSETQ. The CDR3 spans 14 residues. Deletions cut 0 bases from V and 8 bases from J, with 14 bases between. The CDR3 sequence: CASSLGGALSEAFF. In nucleotides, the CDR3 is TGCGCCAGCAGCTTGGGGGGCGCCCTTTCGGAAGCTTTCTTT.

This rearrangement joins TRBV11-3 to TRBJ2-5; 8 nucleotides agree with TRBD2. Trimming removed 5 bases from V and 5 bases from J; junction bases left unmatched: 13. The CDR3 contains 16 residues. Germline V gene lookup returns CDR1 SGHNT and CDR2 YENEEA. This CDR3 reads CASSPPGGGRMETQYF. The DNA for the CDR3 is TGTGCCAGCAGCCCCCCTGGCGGGGGGCGTATGGAGACCCAGTACTTC.

The table lists this clone with a count of one. The chain carries TRBV19 and TRBJ2-3; 8 bases fit TRBD1. Trimming cost V 4 bases and J 5 bases; bases outside gene matches: 11. Per germline, CDR1 LNHDA and CDR2 SQIVND (reference sequence). The length of the CDR3 is 16 residues. CDR3 sequence: CASSKTADREVDTQYF. The CDR3 DNA reads as TGTGCCAGTAGTAAAACCGCGGACAGGGAGGTAGATACGCAGTATTTT. Together with reference TRBV19 and TRBJ2-3, the CDR3 gives the full variable domain: DGGITQSPKYLFRKEGQNVTLSCEQNLNHDAMYWYRQDPGQGLRLIYYSQIVNDFQKGDIAEGYSVSREKKESFPLTVTSAQKNPTAFYLCASSKTADREVDTQYFGPGTRLTVL.

The genes are TRBV6-5 and TRBJ1-2; D unclear. The length of the CDR3 is 13 residues. V shed 4 bases and J shed 6 bases, with 12 bases lying between them. Germline-derived CDR1 and CDR2 are MNHEY and SVGAGI. In DNA, the CDR3 is TGTGCCAGCAGTTTCGAGGGAGGGAATGGCTACACCTTC. This encodes CASSFEGGNGYTF.

V usage is TRBV9 and J usage is TRBJ1-3; D not certain. Trimming pared 7 bases from V and 0 bases from J, leaving 8 bases between. The germline V gene has CDR1 SGDLS and CDR2 YYNGEE. The CDR3 totals 13 residues. Written as DNA, the CDR3 is TGTGCCAGCGGGCCGAACTCTGGAAACACCATATATTTT. Protein: CASGPNSGNTIYF.

CDR3 residues: CASSATGVTGELFF. The CDR3 DNA reads TGTGCCAGCAGCGCCACAGGGGTCACCGGGGAGCTGTTTTTT. V gene TRBV6-5 combines with J gene TRBJ2-2, with 7 bases lining up with TRBD1. The CDR3 runs to 14 residues. From germline, CDR1 is MNHEY and CDR2 SVGAGI. The trim removed 6 bases at V and 4 bases at J, leaving 5 bases unmatched.

V usage is TRBV4-1 and J usage is TRBJ1-3; D may be TRBD1 (5 bases). This CDR3 has 20 amino acids. CDR1 MGHRA and CDR2 YSYEKL come from the germline V gene. Trimming pared 2 bases from V and 0 bases from J, leaving 23 bases between. CDR3 sequence reads: CASSQHPGMAPSSSGNTIYF. The CDR3 bases are TGCGCCAGCAGCCAACACCCAGGGATGGCACCTTCGAGCTCTGGAAACACCATATATTTT.

The chain employs TRBV28 and TRBJ2-3; D unclear. This CDR3 comprises 18 residues. CDR1 and CDR2 (germline): MDHEN, SYDVKM. V dropped 3 bases and J dropped 0 bases, with 19 bases sitting between them. CDR3 sequence reads: CASSFGSLEETSTDTQYF. DNA for the CDR3: TGTGCCAGCAGTTTTGGATCCCTCGAGGAAACTAGCACAGATACGCAGTATTTT.

J is TRBJ2-5 and V is TRBV19; 7 nucleotides match TRBD1. Germline CDR1 is LNHDA and CDR2 is SQIVND (reference sequence). There are 14 residues in the CDR3. J lost 7 bases, V lost 5 bases, and 10 bases had no gene match. This chain's CDR3 is CASSPRDSPWTQYF. The DNA for the CDR3 is TGTGCCAGTAGTCCTCGGGACAGCCCGTGGACCCAGTACTTC.

The rearrangement joins TRBV28 to TRBJ1-2, with D tentatively TRBD1 (5 bases). CDR3 length: 13 residues. Germline-derived CDR1 and CDR2 are MDHEN and SYDVKM. V lost 6 bases, J lost 8 bases, and 16 bases lay in between. CDR3: CASSDSGESGYTF. Written as DNA, the CDR3 is TGTGCCAGCAGCGACTCGGGGGAGTCGGGCTACACCTTC.

This clone has just one count. The rearrangement links TRBV2 to TRBJ1-5; 7 bases are a match to TRBD1. CDR3 length: 15 residues. The germline CDR1 and CDR2 sequences are SNHLY and FYNNEI. V dropped 5 bases and J dropped 11; count of bases not matched to a gene: 15. The CDR3 here is CASSTNRGSQPTQHF. CDR3 nucleotide sequence: TGTGCCAGCAGTACGAACAGGGGTTCTCAGCCTACCCAGCATTTT.

The CDR3 sequence is CASSQDLTGRGTDTQYF. For the CDR3, the DNA is TGCGCCAGCAGCCAAGACCTGACAGGGAGAGGTACAGATACGCAGTATTTT. The chain employs TRBV4-3 and TRBJ2-3; 7 positions agree with TRBD1. J was trimmed by 3 bases and V by 0 bases; bases with no gene match: 9. Germline CDR1 and CDR2: LGHNA and YSLEER. The CDR3 has 17 amino acids.

The rearrangement uses TRBV30 and TRBJ1-4; D gene uncertain. Germline CDR1 and CDR2: GTSNPN and SVGIG (reference sequence). V was pared by 3 bases and J by 4 bases, with 12 bases between. The CDR3 sequence is 14 residues long. The CDR3 region is CAWSDRDFNEKLFF. The CDR3 nucleotides are TGTGCCTGGAGCGACCGGGATTTTAATGAAAAACTGTTTTTT.

This clone was seen a handful of times. The same CDR3 also results from other DNA sequences found in this sample. The chain combines TRBV5-4 with TRBJ2-5; D ambiguous. The germline V gene encodes CDR1 SGHNT and CDR2 YYREEE (reference sequence). Trimming left V 4 bases short and J 2 bases short, with 12 bases between. The CDR3 has 14 amino acids. CDR3 sequence: CASSVSGAQETQYF. CDR3 DNA: TGTGCCAGCAGCGTCTCCGGAGCGCAAGAGACCCAGTACTTC.

The chain joins TRBV3-1 (or the pseudogene TRBV3-2) to TRBJ2-7; D is perhaps TRBD2 (5 bases). Germline loops: CDR1 LGHDT, CDR2 YNNKEL (reference sequence). The CDR3 runs to 13 residues. Trimming removed 0 bases from V and 9 bases from J, with 12 bases in between. The chain's CDR3 is CASSQDMGAGQYF. In nucleotides, the CDR3 is TGTGCCAGCAGCCAAGATATGGGAGCTGGGCAGTACTTC.

The chain is built from TRBV15 and TRBJ1-4; D is ambiguous. The CDR3 is 15 residues long. V was cut by 1 base and J by 8 bases, with 14 bases left in between. Per germline, CDR1 LNHNV and CDR2 YYDKDF (reference sequence). The CDR3 region has the DNA TGTGCCACCAGCAGAGGGGCGGGGTATTCGGAAAAACTGTTTTTT. Translated: CATSRGAGYSEKLFF. The full variable domain, with the rest looked up from reference TRBV15 and TRBJ1-4, is DAMVIQNPRYQVTQFGKPVTLSCSQTLNHNVMYWYQQKSSQAPKLLFHYYDKDFNNEADTPDNFQSRRPNTSFCFLDIRSPGLGDTAMYLCATSRGAGYSEKLFFGSGTQLSVL.

In this sample, this clone turned up once. This chain uses TRBV29-1 with TRBJ2-1, with D possibly TRBD1 on 6 matching bases. CDR1 SQVTM and CDR2 ANQGSEA come from the germline V gene. There are 15 residues in the CDR3. V was clipped by 1 base and J by 4 bases, with 14 bases between them. In DNA form, the CDR3 reads TGCAGCGTTGAAGCACACGGGACACTTTACAATGAGCAGTTCTTC. Its protein product is CSVEAHGTLYNEQFF.

This sequence joins TRBV29-1 and TRBJ2-4; possibly TRBD1 for D (5 bases). This CDR3 comprises 13 residues. V was trimmed by 1 base and J by 6 bases, leaving 10 bases between them. Germline V gene sequence: CDR1 SQVTM, CDR2 ANQGSEA. Written as DNA, the CDR3 is TGCAGCGTTGAAGGGACACTGGGAAACATTCAGTACTTC. Residues: CSVEGTLGNIQYF.